The table lists the clone carrying this T cell receptor beta chain with a count of one. This specimen belongs to a study of cytomegalovirus exposure and HLA in healthy donors. The length of the CDR3 is 20 residues. The V segment lost 8 bases and the J segment 1 base; nucleotides outside the gene matches: 23. In germline, CDR1 is MNHEY, CDR2 SMNVEV (reference sequence). 13 Jbeta primers and 60 Vbeta primers were used for the PCR. The assay was immunoSEQ multiplex PCR, and TCRdb's table has in-frame clones only and misses some. This sample has approximately 97,000 clones, with 55% to 80% found just once.

J is TRBJ1-2 and V is TRBV27; 9 bases match TRBD1. This clonotype was sampled from a man aged 40-49 years in good health and CMV-seronegative. The sample comprised PBMCs. Here the CDR3 reads CASSSLAGTGLGGDNYGYTF. The CDR3 coding sequence is TGTGCCAGCTCGTCTTTAGCCGGGACAGGGCTGGGAGGGGATAACTATGGCTACACCTTC.